A single sample gave rise to the 25 T cell receptor beta chains below, sequenced in a study of T cells in Graves' hyperthyroidism and ophthalmopathy. There were TCR beta CDR3 regions amplified from RNA transcripts. Initially, a first-round RT-PCR of the TCR CDR3 employed the HTBI primer set. MiXCR, run by TCRdb on the multiplex PCR reads, gives a single entry per CDR3 protein. This sample yields some 550,000 distinct CDR3 sequences, of which approximately 16% are seen a single time; roughly 3% belongs to the top ten. Sequencing was performed on blood. The receptors come from a woman in her 40s with Graves' ophthalmopathy.

Ten or more counts support this clonotype. V gene TRBV6-1 combines with J gene TRBJ2-5; 7 nucleotides match TRBD1. J lost 2 bases, V lost 5 bases, and 8 bases had no gene match. The germline gives CDR1 MNHNS, CDR2 SASEGT. This CDR3 is built from 15 residues. In DNA, the CDR3 is TGTGCCAGCAGTACATTGACAGGGCAACAAGAGACCCAGTACTTC. Residues: CASSTLTGQQETQYF.

There are many counts of this clonotype. CDR3: CAWRLAGGFTDTQYF. CDR3 DNA sequence: TGTGCCTGGAGGCTAGCGGGAGGGTTCACAGATACGCAGTATTTT. The chain couples TRBV30 to TRBJ2-3; 12 bases line up with TRBD2. CDR3 length: 15 residues. V shed 3 bases and J 2 bases; nucleotides not matched to a gene: 3. Germline V gives CDR1 GTSNPN, CDR2 SVGIG (reference sequence).

The chain combines TRBV19 with TRBJ1-1; D not resolved. CDR1 is LNHDA, CDR2 SQIVND, per germline (reference sequence). The CDR3 totals 14 residues. V gave up 5 bases and J gave up 5 bases, with 15 bases separating them. The CDR3 reads CASSPASLGTEAFF. In DNA, the CDR3 is TGTGCCAGTAGTCCAGCCTCGCTCGGGACTGAAGCTTTCTTT.

V gene TRBV5-6 combines with J gene TRBJ1-3; D unclear. This CDR3 contains 14 residues. Trimming left V 4 bases short and J 4 bases short, with 12 bases between. Germline CDR1 SGHDT, CDR2 YYEEEE. The DNA for the CDR3 is TGTGCCAGCAGCCTCCCGGTCTCCGGAAACACCATATATTTT. This sequence encodes CASSLPVSGNTIYF.

In this sample, this clonotype turned up many times. The rearrangement uses TRBV7-8 and TRBJ2-7; D not certain. The germline gives CDR1 SGHVS, CDR2 FQNEAQ. V was pared by 6 bases and J by 6 bases, with 15 bases between. There are 13 residues in the CDR3. CDR3 protein: CASSSALYVEQYF. CDR3 nucleotides: TGTGCCAGCAGTTCCGCCCTGTATGTCGAGCAGTACTTC.

This clonotype occurred many times. The chain has TRBV28 and TRBJ2-1; 11 bases align to TRBD2. This CDR3 is built from 16 residues. V shed 4 bases and J 3 bases; nucleotides not matched to a gene: 5. Germline CDR1 MDHEN, CDR2 SYDVKM. CDR3 amino acids: CASSSAGTSGYNEQFF. The CDR3 nucleotides are TGTGCCAGCAGTTCAGCCGGGACTAGCGGCTACAATGAGCAGTTCTTC.

The V call is TRBV29-1, the J call TRBJ2-7; maybe TRBD2 (6 bases). The length of the CDR3 is 11 residues. Germline V gene lookup returns CDR1 SQVTM and CDR2 ANQGSEA. With 4 bases removed from V and 6 bases from J, the gap between germline ends came to 10 bases. The chain's CDR3 is CSVVGGGEQYF. The CDR3 region has the DNA TGCAGCGTTGTTGGGGGAGGCGAGCAGTACTTC.

This clonotype was detected ten times or more. The chain combines TRBV5-1 with TRBJ2-2; 8 bases are a match to TRBD1. Germline loops: CDR1 SGHRS, CDR2 YFSETQ. V lost 5 bases to trimming and J lost 1 base; unmatched junction nucleotides: 4. The CDR3 extends over 15 amino acids. The CDR3 sequence is CASRGQAVNTGELFF. The CDR3 nucleotides are TGCGCCAGCAGGGGACAGGCAGTGAACACCGGGGAGCTGTTTTTT. The whole variable domain, remainder taken from reference TRBV5-1 and TRBJ2-2, is KAGVTQTPRYLIKTRGQQVTLSCSPISGHRSVSWYQQTPGQGLQFLFEYFSETQRNKGNFPGRFSGRQFSNSRSEMNVSTLELGDSALYLCASRGQAVNTGELFFGEGSRLTVL.

V usage is TRBV28 and J usage is TRBJ2-1; 9 nucleotides agree with TRBD1. Trimming took 0 bases from V and 10 from J; bases not matched to a gene: 13. Germline values: CDR1 MDHEN, CDR2 SYDVKM. The CDR3 sequence is 17 residues long. The CDR3 spells CASSLWGGDRENLEQFF. CDR3 nucleotides: TGTGCCAGCAGTTTATGGGGGGGGGACAGGGAAAACCTCGAGCAGTTCTTC.

This clonotype was counted only a few times. The chain has TRBV4-1 and TRBJ2-3; 9 positions agree with TRBD2. J gave up 7 bases and V 2 bases, and 10 bases lay outside the gene matches. Germline lookup yields CDR1 MGHRA and CDR2 YSYEKL. The CDR3 runs to 16 residues. This CDR3 is CASSQRIAGVGNTQYF. Here the CDR3 DNA reads TGCGCCAGCAGCCAACGCATAGCGGGAGTAGGCAATACGCAGTATTTT.

Only a few counts were recorded for this clonotype. The J gene is TRBJ1-4, the V gene TRBV5-6, with D perhaps TRBD1 (5 bases). With 4 bases removed from V and 3 bases from J, the gap between germline ends came to 22 bases. The germline CDR1 and CDR2 sequences are SGHDT and YYEEEE. The CDR3 length is 18 residues. The chain's CDR3 is CASSLNRRWGRANEKLFF. In DNA form, the CDR3 reads TGTGCCAGCAGCCTCAACAGGCGGTGGGGCAGGGCTAATGAAAAACTGTTTTTT.

In its sample, this clonotype was seen many times. The genes are TRBV6-6 and TRBJ2-2; 13 positions match TRBD2. V dropped 2 bases and J dropped 7; count of bases not matched to a gene: 4. CDR1 and CDR2 (germline): MNHNY, SVGAGI (reference sequence). The CDR3 loop spans 16 amino acids. As DNA, the CDR3 is TGTGCCAGCAGTTACGGACTAGCGGGAGACGTCGGGGAGCTGTTTTTT. Translating gives CASSYGLAGDVGELFF.

Only a few counts were recorded for this clonotype. The chain carries TRBV11-2 and TRBJ1-2; D remains unclear. The V end lost 2 bases, the J end lost 6 bases, and 10 bases lay between the germline ends. CDR1 is SGHAT and CDR2 is FQNNGV in the germline V gene. CDR3 size: 13 residues. The CDR3 nucleotides read TGTGCCAGCAGCTTATCTCCCGAAAATGGCTACACCTTC. Encoded protein: CASSLSPENGYTF.

This clonotype appeared many times. In DNA, the CDR3 is TGTGCCAGCAGCCAAACCCCGGGAGGGACACATCCTTACGAGCAGTACTTC. Translated, it gives CASSQTPGGTHPYEQYF. The V call is TRBV7-9, the J call TRBJ2-7; 8 nucleotides align to TRBD2. J was trimmed by 4 bases and V by 5 bases; bases with no gene match: 16. The CDR3 loop spans 17 amino acids. The germline gives CDR1 SEHNR, CDR2 FQNEAQ (reference sequence).

This clonotype was picked up many times. This chain links TRBV5-1 with TRBJ2-1; 8 bases align to TRBD2. Germline loops: CDR1 SGHRS, CDR2 YFSETQ. The V gene end was trimmed by 4 bases and the J gene end by 6 bases; junction bases not matched to a gene: 6. The CDR3 has 14 residues. DNA of the CDR3: TGCGCCAGCAGCCCGGGAGGGAGGGTCAATGAGCAGTTCTTC. Its translation: CASSPGGRVNEQFF.

The chain recombines TRBV19 with TRBJ1-1; tentative D call: TRBD1 (5 bases). V lost 5 bases and J 0 bases, leaving 19 bases between the germline ends. The germline gives CDR1 LNHDA, CDR2 SQIVND (reference sequence). This CDR3 spans 17 amino acids. CDR3: CASSSPPGLQMNTEAFF. The CDR3 DNA reads TGTGCCAGTAGTTCCCCCCCGGGACTACAAATGAACACTGAAGCTTTCTTT.

The chain recombines TRBV24-1 with TRBJ2-1, with D maybe TRBD1 (7 bases). The CDR3 contains 17 residues. Germline CDR1 reads KGHDR; CDR2 reads SFDVKD. V lost 3 bases and J lost 0, with 14 bases in between. The DNA for the CDR3 is TGTGCCACCAGTGATCCCGGGAGACAGGGCTCCTACAATGAGCAGTTCTTC. Amino acid sequence: CATSDPGRQGSYNEQFF.

This clonotype came up many times. The chain combines TRBV12-3 or TRBV12-4 with TRBJ1-2; D call uncertain. Trimming cost V 7 bases and J 7 bases, with 19 bases left between them. This CDR3 comprises 14 residues. DNA for the CDR3: TGTGCCAGCACCTATACGCCCCCGGGGAGTGGCTACACCTTC. Translating it yields CASTYTPPGSGYTF.

This clonotype was observed many times. V and J are TRBV11-2 and TRBJ2-7; 7 bases are a match to TRBD1. V shed 5 bases, J shed 1 base, and the junction held 8 bases outside the gene matches. The CDR3 has 15 residues. Germline loops: CDR1 SGHAT, CDR2 FQNNGV. CDR3 in amino acids: CASSPTGQVSYEQYF. For the CDR3, the DNA is TGTGCCAGCAGCCCAACCGGACAGGTTTCCTACGAGCAGTACTTC.

The V and J genes are TRBV27 and TRBJ1-3, with D unresolved. The CDR3 has 14 residues. CDR1 is MNHEY and CDR2 is SMNVEV in the germline V gene (reference sequence). V lost 1 base to trimming and J lost 4 bases, with 8 bases between them. Here the CDR3 DNA reads TGTGCCAGCAGTTTATTGGCTGGGGGAAACACCATATATTTT. It specifies CASSLLAGGNTIYF.

This clonotype was seen only a few times. The chain carries TRBV7-9 and TRBJ1-1; a possible D gene is TRBD1 (6 bases). The CDR3 runs 14 residues. Germline CDR1 SEHNR, CDR2 FQNEAQ (reference sequence). Trimming took off 6 bases at V and 6 bases at J, with 17 bases between the two ends. Here the CDR3 DNA reads TGTGCCAGCAGTCCCCCGGGGGCGAAGTCTGAAGCTTTCTTT. Translating gives CASSPPGAKSEAFF.

This clonotype was found a few times. DNA of the CDR3: TGTGCCAGCAGTGACGGGAGCCAGGTTTCAGATACGCAGTATTTT. Protein: CASSDGSQVSDTQYF. The chain recombines TRBV6-4 with TRBJ2-3, with a weak D call TRBD2 (5 bases). The germline CDR1 and CDR2 sequences are MRHNA and SNTAGT. Trimming shortened V by 2 bases and J by 4 bases, and 13 bases separated the two germline ends. This CDR3 is built from 15 residues.

This clonotype was found many times. The rearrangement uses TRBV28 and TRBJ1-1; no firm D call. Trimming cost V 8 bases and J 1 base, with 17 bases left between them. CDR3 length: 15 residues. Germline values: CDR1 MDHEN, CDR2 SYDVKM. The CDR3 loop reads CASGSLGVGNTEAFF. The CDR3 DNA reads TGTGCCAGCGGTAGCTTGGGCGTGGGGAACACTGAAGCTTTCTTT.

The DNA of the CDR3 is TGCAGTGCTAGAGACCCCAACAGGGGGTCTTCACCCCTCCACTTT. It translates to CSARDPNRGSSPLHF. The J gene is TRBJ1-6, the V gene TRBV20-1; TRBD1 matches at 8 bases. The length of the CDR3 is 15 residues. Looked up from germline, CDR1 is DFQATT and CDR2 is SNEGSKA (reference sequence). Germline trimming cut 0 bases from V and 9 bases from J; bases unmatched to any gene: 7.

This clonotype appeared many times. This rearrangement joins TRBV6-2 or TRBV6-3 to TRBJ1-1, with a weak D call TRBD1 (5 bases). From germline, CDR1 is MNHEY and CDR2 SVGEGT. This CDR3 has 13 residues. Trimming removed 7 bases from V and 5 bases from J, with 14 bases in between. CDR3 amino acids: CASKGAGWTEAFF. The CDR3, as DNA: TGTGCCAGCAAAGGGGCCGGCTGGACTGAAGCTTTCTTT.